The 23 T cell receptor beta chains in this list originate from one sample, sequenced in a study of blood T cell repertoires in COVID-19. Sequencing used immunoSEQ multiplex PCR; TCRdb keeps in-frame clones, though not all of them. The table includes fewer than 250,000 clones, more than 70% detected once. The specimen was peripheral blood. The receptors were gathered from a man between 50 and 59 years old with active or convalescent COVID-19.

The chain's CDR3 is CAWSARIILTGNTIYF. The DNA of the CDR3 is TGTGCCTGGAGTGCTAGGATCATCCTCACTGGAAACACCATATATTTT. The chain carries TRBV30 and TRBJ1-3; D is undetermined. Germline V gene data show CDR1 as GTSNPN and CDR2 as SVGIG (reference sequence). V gave up 1 base and J gave up 2 bases, with 15 bases separating them. This CDR3 has 16 residues.

The chain links TRBV5-4 to TRBJ1-1, with D possibly TRBD1 on 6 matching bases. CDR3 size: 17 residues. V was clipped by 0 bases and J by 0 bases, with 15 bases between them. Germline V lookup: CDR1 SGHNT, CDR2 YYREEE (reference sequence). This chain's CDR3 is CASSLEAGAGLNTEAFF. The CDR3 region has the DNA TGTGCCAGCAGCTTGGAGGCAGGGGCCGGGTTGAACACTGAAGCTTTCTTT.

This clone was recorded once. The chain has TRBV28 and TRBJ1-2; 10 bases are a match to TRBD1. There are 15 residues in the CDR3. The ends lost 6 bases at V and 8 bases at J; junction bases unmatched: 12. CDR1 and CDR2 from the germline V gene are MDHEN and SYDVKM. The CDR3 sequence is CASSTADRGLGGYTF. The CDR3 DNA is TGTGCCAGCAGCACCGCCGACAGGGGGCTCGGAGGCTACACCTTC.

The gene calls are TRBV5-1 and TRBJ2-5; 8 positions match TRBD2. The CDR3 runs 16 residues. CDR1 and CDR2 from the germline V gene are SGHRS and YFSETQ. J lost 2 bases, V lost 0 bases, and 6 bases had no gene match. The CDR3 bases are TGCGCCAGCAGCTTGGGGGCACGGGGGGGGCAAGAGACCCAGTACTTC. Protein sequence: CASSLGARGGQETQYF.

V is TRBV11-1 and J is TRBJ2-1, with TRBD2 identical over 11 bases. CDR1 and CDR2 from the germline V gene are SGHAT and FQDESV (reference sequence). With 1 base clipped from V and 8 bases from J, the junction kept 4 bases outside the gene matches. This CDR3 is 15 amino acids long. For the CDR3, the DNA is TGTGCCAGCAGCTTAGAACTAGCGGGAGTCTATGAGCAGTTCTTC. Translating gives CASSLELAGVYEQFF. Complete variable domain (other parts from reference TRBV11-1 and TRBJ2-1): EAEVAQSPRYKITEKSQAVAFWCDPISGHATLYWYRQILGQGPELLVQFQDESVVDDSQLPKDRFSAERLKGVDSTLKIQPAELGDSAMYLCASSLELAGVYEQFFGPGTRLTVL.

This chain uses TRBV7-9 with TRBJ1-4; 9 bases are shared with TRBD1. The J segment lost 5 bases and the V segment lost 6 bases, leaving 10 bases of the junction unmatched. Germline V gene data show CDR1 as SEHNR and CDR2 as FQNEAQ (reference sequence). The CDR3 is 16 residues long. The CDR3 here is CASRAPPGQGNEKLFF. The DNA of the CDR3 is TGTGCCAGCAGGGCTCCCCCGGGACAGGGAAATGAAAAACTGTTTTTT.

Here the CDR3 DNA reads TGTGCCACCAGTGATTCGCGGAAAGGGGTTTCCTACGAGCAGTACTTC. This sequence encodes CATSDSRKGVSYEQYF. This chain uses TRBV24-1 with TRBJ2-7; the D gene is possibly TRBD1 (5 bases). This CDR3 is 16 amino acids long. Trimming pared 2 bases from V and 1 base from J, leaving 14 bases between. Looked up from germline, CDR1 is KGHDR and CDR2 is SFDVKD.

The chain recombines TRBV14 with TRBJ2-7; D unclear. CDR3 size: 15 residues. CDR1 is SGHDN, CDR2 FVKESK, per germline. The ends were cut back, 1 base at V and 3 bases at J, with 13 bases in the middle. In nucleotides, the CDR3 is TGTGCCAGCAGCCAAGGTCCGTTCGTTAACTACGAGCAGTACTTC. As protein: CASSQGPFVNYEQYF. Variable domain in full (rest from reference TRBV14 and TRBJ2-7): EAGVTQFPSHSVIEKGQTVTLRCDPISGHDNLYWYRRVMGKEIKFLLHFVKESKQDESGMPNNRFLAERTGGTYSTLKVQPAELEDSGVYFCASSQGPFVNYEQYFGPGTRLTVT.

This clone occurred a few times. V and J are TRBV19 and TRBJ2-1; no reliable D call. The germline V gene encodes CDR1 LNHDA and CDR2 SQIVND (reference sequence). The CDR3 sequence is 15 residues long. With 3 bases removed from V and 2 bases from J, the gap between germline ends came to 11 bases. The CDR3 region is CASSMSRQPYNEQFF. The CDR3 DNA reads TGTGCCAGTAGTATGAGCCGACAACCCTACAATGAGCAGTTCTTC.

The chain is built from TRBV7-2 and TRBJ1-5, with D possibly being TRBD1 (6 bases). This CDR3 region has 14 residues. Germline CDR1 SGHTA, CDR2 FQGNSA. Deletions cut 4 bases from V and 5 bases from J, with 12 bases between. The CDR3 spells CASSSGVRDQPQHF. DNA for the CDR3: TGTGCCAGCAGCTCAGGGGTTCGGGATCAGCCCCAGCATTTT.

The chain combines TRBV5-4 with TRBJ2-1; TRBD2 might be the D (5 bases). This CDR3 is 18 amino acids long. The V end lost 1 base, the J end lost 0 bases, and 17 bases lay between the germline ends. The germline gives CDR1 SGHNT, CDR2 YYREEE (reference sequence). CDR3 nucleotide sequence: TGTGCCAGCAGCTTGAGTCGTGGGAGCGAGAGCTCCTACAATGAGCAGTTCTTC. Its translation: CASSLSRGSESSYNEQFF.

This CDR3 is CATRMIAGAIGEQYF. The DNA of the CDR3 is TGTGCCACCCGAATGATAGCGGGAGCCATTGGCGAGCAGTACTTC. The gene calls are TRBV19 and TRBJ2-7, with 9 positions matching TRBD2. Germline-derived CDR1 and CDR2 are LNHDA and SQIVND (reference sequence). The CDR3 is 15 amino acids. Trimming at V came to 10 bases and at J to 6 bases, leaving 16 bases not matched to a gene.

V gene TRBV18 combines with J gene TRBJ1-1; D gene ambiguous. CDR1 is KGHSH, CDR2 LQKENI, per germline. Trimming took 2 bases from V and 1 from J, leaving 8 bases between them. This CDR3 spans 14 amino acids. CDR3 residues: CASSPGQKNTEAFF. In nucleotides, the CDR3 is TGTGCCAGCTCACCAGGCCAAAAGAACACTGAAGCTTTCTTT.

The V gene is TRBV7-9, the J gene TRBJ2-3; D gene ambiguous. The CDR3 has 16 residues. The germline V gene has CDR1 SEHNR and CDR2 FQNEAQ (reference sequence). Trimming pared 1 base from V and 2 bases from J, leaving 13 bases between. This CDR3 is CASSLGNEFYTDTQYF. CDR3 DNA: TGTGCCAGCAGCTTAGGAAACGAGTTCTACACAGATACGCAGTATTTT.

This clone has only one observation. The chain links TRBV28 to TRBJ2-3; 9 positions match TRBD2. Germline values: CDR1 MDHEN, CDR2 SYDVKM. Losses at the gene ends were 4 bases for V and 1 base for J; bases not matched to a gene: 3. This CDR3 region has 15 residues. The CDR3, as DNA: TGTGCCAGCAGTTCCCGACTAGCGGGCACAGATACGCAGTATTTT. Protein sequence: CASSSRLAGTDTQYF.

The rearrangement joins TRBV10-3 to TRBJ2-7, with D possibly matching TRBD1 (6 bases). In germline, CDR1 is ENHRY, CDR2 SYGVKD. CDR3 size: 13 residues. V gave up 10 bases and J gave up 2 bases, with 15 bases separating them. The DNA for the CDR3 is TGTGCCACCGGAAGGACAGATACCTACGAGCAGTACTTC. It is translated as CATGRTDTYEQYF.

This chain connects TRBV5-1 to TRBJ2-7; 7 nucleotides align to TRBD1. V dropped 3 bases and J dropped 0; count of bases not matched to a gene: 6. There are 15 residues in the CDR3. Per germline, CDR1 SGHRS and CDR2 YFSETQ. The CDR3 sequence is CASSSGQLLSYEQYF. The CDR3 DNA follows: TGCGCCAGCAGCTCGGGACAGCTACTCTCCTACGAGCAGTACTTC.

This rearrangement joins TRBV19 to TRBJ1-2, with 7 bases lining up with TRBD1. V lost 2 bases, J lost 8 bases, and 2 bases stayed unmatched. The CDR3 sequence is 12 residues long. CDR1 is LNHDA and CDR2 is SQIVND in the germline V gene (reference sequence). For the CDR3, the DNA is TGTGCCAGTAGTATACCGGGACAGGGCTACACCTTC. Protein: CASSIPGQGYTF.

The V gene is TRBV5-4, the J gene TRBJ2-3, with D tentatively TRBD2 (5 bases). Germline CDR1 reads SGHNT; CDR2 reads YYREEE (reference sequence). With 4 bases removed from V and 4 bases from J, the gap between germline ends came to 16 bases. The length of the CDR3 is 15 residues. The DNA for the CDR3 is TGTGCCAGCAGCCCCGCACCCGGGGTGTCAGATACGCAGTATTTT. Translated: CASSPAPGVSDTQYF.

This clone was seen a few times. This sample includes further DNA sequences coding for the same CDR3. CDR3 DNA: TGTGCCAGCTCACCCGGGAGCTCCTACGAGCAGTACTTC. Residues: CASSPGSSYEQYF. The chain couples TRBV18 to TRBJ2-7, with a weak D call TRBD2 (6 bases). Trimming left V 3 bases short and J 0 bases short, with 6 bases between. This CDR3 contains 13 residues. Germline CDR1 and CDR2: KGHSH and LQKENI. Filled out from reference TRBV18 and TRBJ2-7, the complete variable domain reads NAGVMQNPRHLVRRRGQEARLRCSPMKGHSHVYWYRQLPEEGLKFMVYLQKENIIDESGMPKERFSAEFPKEGPSILRIQQVVRGDSAAYFCASSPGSSYEQYFGPGTRLTVT.

The V call is TRBV20-1, the J call TRBJ1-2, with TRBD1 matching 8 bases. Trimming removed 7 bases from V and 8 bases from J; junction bases left unmatched: 6. Per the germline V gene, CDR1 is DFQATT and CDR2 is SNEGSKA (reference sequence). The CDR3 runs to 11 residues. This chain's CDR3 is CSGTGGMGYTF. The CDR3 DNA reads TGCAGTGGCACAGGGGGTATGGGCTACACCTTC.

CDR3 sequence reads: CASRGYNYGYTF. DNA of the CDR3: TGTGCCAGCAGGGGCTATAACTATGGCTACACCTTC. V gene TRBV2 combines with J gene TRBJ1-2; D is ambiguous. Germline V gene data show CDR1 as SNHLY and CDR2 as FYNNEI. This CDR3 is 12 amino acids long. Between the trimmed V and J ends, which lost 6 bases and 1 base, there was a span of 6 bases. The variable domain in full, completed from reference TRBV2 and TRBJ1-2, reads EPEVTQTPSHQVTQMGQEVILRCVPISNHLYFYWYRQILGQKVEFLVSFYNNEISEKSEIFDDQFSVERPDGSNFTLKIRSTKLEDSAMYFCASRGYNYGYTFGSGTRLTVV.

V and J are TRBV27 and TRBJ1-2; 7 bases map to TRBD1. The CDR3 is 14 residues long. Unmatched junction bases numbered 5, after V lost 3 bases and J lost 4 bases. Looked up from germline, CDR1 is MNHEY and CDR2 is SMNVEV (reference sequence). CDR3 amino acids: CASSLKGAGYGYTF. CDR3 nucleotides: TGTGCCAGCAGTTTGAAGGGGGCAGGCTATGGCTACACCTTC.